This entry concerns a single T cell receptor beta chain. This record belongs to a study of blood T cell repertoires in COVID-19. Study details: Samples representing acute and convalescent COVID-19 were sourced from the United States, Italy and Spain.

TCRdb keeps only in-frame clones here, not all; method: immunoSEQ multiplex PCR. Among approximately 200,000 clones listed, about nine tenths were seen once. Per germline, CDR1 GTSNPN and CDR2 SVGIG (reference sequence). Germline trimming cut 5 bases from V and 1 base from J; bases unmatched to any gene: 0. CDR3 size: 12 residues. Specimen: peripheral blood. The clonotype comes from a woman between 55 and 75 years old with acute or convalescent COVID-19. The V call is TRBV30, the J call TRBJ2-7; 9 bases match TRBD1. CDR3 nucleotide sequence: TGTGCCTGGGGGACAGGGTCCTACGAGCAGTACTTC. Its translation is CAWGTGSYEQYF.